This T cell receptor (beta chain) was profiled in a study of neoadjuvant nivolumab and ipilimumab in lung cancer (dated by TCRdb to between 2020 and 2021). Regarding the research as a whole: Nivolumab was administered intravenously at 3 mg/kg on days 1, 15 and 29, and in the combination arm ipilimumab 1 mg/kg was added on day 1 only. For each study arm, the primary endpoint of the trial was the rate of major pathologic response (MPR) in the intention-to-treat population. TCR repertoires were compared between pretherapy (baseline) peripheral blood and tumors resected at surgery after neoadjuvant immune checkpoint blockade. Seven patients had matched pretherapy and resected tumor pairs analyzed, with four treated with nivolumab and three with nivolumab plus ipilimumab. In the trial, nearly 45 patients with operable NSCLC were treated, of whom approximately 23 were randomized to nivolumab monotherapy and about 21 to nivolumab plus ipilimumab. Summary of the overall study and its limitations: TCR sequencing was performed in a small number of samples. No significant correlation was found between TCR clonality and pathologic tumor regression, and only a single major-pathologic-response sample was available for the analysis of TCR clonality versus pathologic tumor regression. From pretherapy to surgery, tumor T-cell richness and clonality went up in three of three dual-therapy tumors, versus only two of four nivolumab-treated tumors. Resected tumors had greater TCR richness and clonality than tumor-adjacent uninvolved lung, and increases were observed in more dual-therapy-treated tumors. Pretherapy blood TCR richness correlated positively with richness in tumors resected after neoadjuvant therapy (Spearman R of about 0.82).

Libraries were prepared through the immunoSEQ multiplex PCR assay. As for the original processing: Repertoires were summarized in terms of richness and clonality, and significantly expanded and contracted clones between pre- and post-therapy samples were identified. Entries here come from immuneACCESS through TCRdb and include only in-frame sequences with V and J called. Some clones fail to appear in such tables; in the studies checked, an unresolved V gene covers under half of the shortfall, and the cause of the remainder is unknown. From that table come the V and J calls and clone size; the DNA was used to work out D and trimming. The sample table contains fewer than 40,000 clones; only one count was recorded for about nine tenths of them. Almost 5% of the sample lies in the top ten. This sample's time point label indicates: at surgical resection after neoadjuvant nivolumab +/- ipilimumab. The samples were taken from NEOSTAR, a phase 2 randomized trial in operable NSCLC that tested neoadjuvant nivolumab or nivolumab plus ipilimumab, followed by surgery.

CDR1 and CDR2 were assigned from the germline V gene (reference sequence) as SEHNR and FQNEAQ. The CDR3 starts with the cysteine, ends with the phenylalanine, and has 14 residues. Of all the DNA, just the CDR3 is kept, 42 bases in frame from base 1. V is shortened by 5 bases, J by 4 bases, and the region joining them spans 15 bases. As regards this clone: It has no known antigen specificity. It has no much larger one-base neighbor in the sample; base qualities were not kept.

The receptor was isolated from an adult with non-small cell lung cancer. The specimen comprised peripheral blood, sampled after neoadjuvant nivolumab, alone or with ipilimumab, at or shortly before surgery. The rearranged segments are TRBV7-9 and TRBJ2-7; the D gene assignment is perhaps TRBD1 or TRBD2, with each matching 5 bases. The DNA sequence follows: TGTGCCAGCAGCGGCTTTCGGGACCCGTACGAGCAGTACTTC. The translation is CASSGFRDPYEQYF. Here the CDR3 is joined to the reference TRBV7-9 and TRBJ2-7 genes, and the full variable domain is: DTGVSQNPRHKITKRGQNVTFRCDPISEHNRLYWYRQTLGQGPEFLTYFQNEAQLEKSRLLSDRFSAERPKGSFSTLEIQRTEQGDSAMYLCASSGFRDPYEQYFGPGTRLTVT.